Presented here are 21 T cell receptor beta chains from one specimen sequenced in a study of blood T cell repertoires in COVID-19. Sequenced by immunoSEQ multiplex PCR; TCRdb stores in-frame clones only, minus some. The table records some 70,000 clones, about four fifths of them present only once. Sequencing was carried out using peripheral blood. Every receptor here comes from an older woman with acute or convalescent COVID-19.

The chain has TRBV10-3 and TRBJ2-2; D not certain. The V gene's germline CDR1 is ENHRY and CDR2 SYGVKD. Trimming pared 3 bases from V and 1 base from J, leaving 9 bases between. The length of the CDR3 is 15 residues. The CDR3 nucleotides read TGTGCCATCAGTGACGTGACGGGGAACACCGGGGAGCTGTTTTTT. Its translation: CAISDVTGNTGELFF.

The chain combines TRBV7-7 with TRBJ2-3, with no clear D. Per germline, CDR1 SSHAT and CDR2 FNYEAQ (reference sequence). The germline V and J ends were trimmed by 5 bases and 2 bases, with 5 bases remaining between them. The CDR3 contains 12 residues. As DNA, the CDR3 is TGTGCCAGCAGCCCCAACACAGATACGCAGTATTTT. Translating gives CASSPNTDTQYF. The full variable domain, in which reference TRBV7-7 and TRBJ2-3 provide the parts outside the CDR3, is GAGVSQSPRYKVTKRGQDVTLRCDPISSHATLYWYQQALGQGPEFLTYFNYEAQPDKSGLPSDRFSAERPEGSISTLTIQRTEQRDSAMYRCASSPNTDTQYFGPGTRLTVL.

V usage is TRBV4-1 and J usage is TRBJ2-7; 8 positions match TRBD2. Germline trimming cut 4 bases from V and 1 base from J; bases unmatched to any gene: 12. CDR1 and CDR2 from the germline V gene are MGHRA and YSYEKL. This CDR3 region has 17 residues. The CDR3 DNA reads TGCGCCAGCAGCCCTAACTTAGCGGGACTAGGTTCCTACGAGCAGTACTTC. This encodes CASSPNLAGLGSYEQYF.

The chain employs TRBV19 and TRBJ1-2, with 8 bases aligning to TRBD1. Losses at the gene ends were 3 bases for V and 5 bases for J; bases not matched to a gene: 5. The germline V gene encodes CDR1 LNHDA and CDR2 SQIVND (reference sequence). CDR3 length: 14 amino acids. The CDR3 is CASSMAGGQYGYTF. CDR3 nucleotides: TGTGCCAGTAGTATGGCAGGGGGCCAGTATGGCTACACCTTC. The full variable domain, rest sourced from reference TRBV19 and TRBJ1-2, is DGGITQSPKYLFRKEGQNVTLSCEQNLNHDAMYWYRQDPGQGLRLIYYSQIVNDFQKGDIAEGYSVSREKKESFPLTVTSAQKNPTAFYLCASSMAGGQYGYTFGSGTRLTVV.

The rearrangement links TRBV7-9 to TRBJ1-6; the match to TRBD1 covers 10 bases. After removal of 1 base from V and 8 bases from J, the junction contained 2 bases not matched to a gene. The germline V gene encodes CDR1 SEHNR and CDR2 FQNEAQ (reference sequence). This CDR3 comprises 15 residues. The CDR3 is CASSLGDRGHSPLHF. The CDR3 coding sequence is TGTGCCAGCAGCTTAGGGGACAGGGGTCATTCACCCCTCCACTTT.

The chain carries TRBV6-1 and TRBJ2-5, with TRBD2 identical over 13 bases. CDR3 length equals 18 residues. Per the germline V gene, CDR1 is MNHNS and CDR2 is SASEGT. V lost 0 bases and J lost 5; bases outside the gene matches: 9. The CDR3 here is CASSEALTSGGARETQYF. The CDR3 DNA reads TGTGCCAGCAGTGAAGCCCTCACTAGCGGGGGGGCCCGGGAGACCCAGTACTTC.

The V gene is TRBV7-3, the J gene TRBJ2-3, with 10 bases fitting TRBD1. Germline V lookup: CDR1 SGHTA, CDR2 FQGTGA. Unmatched junction bases numbered 3, after V lost 2 bases and J lost 4 bases. This CDR3 region has 15 residues. The CDR3: CASSLGTGAPDTQYF. The CDR3 DNA reads TGTGCCAGCAGCTTAGGGACAGGGGCCCCAGATACGCAGTATTTT.

The rearrangement links TRBV5-6 to TRBJ1-1, with D maybe TRBD1 (5 bases). V lost 4 bases, J lost 5 bases, and 15 bases lay in between. Germline V gene sequence: CDR1 SGHDT, CDR2 YYEEEE. The CDR3 is 14 amino acids. The CDR3 nucleotides are TGTGCCAGCAGCCCGCTTGGGGGGGAAACTGAAGCTTTCTTT. This codes for CASSPLGGETEAFF. Full variable domain (outside the CDR3, taken from reference TRBV5-6 and TRBJ1-1): DAGVTQSPTHLIKTRGQQVTLRCSPKSGHDTVSWYQQALGQGPQFIFQYYEEEERQRGNFPDRFSGHQFPNYSSELNVNALLLGDSALYLCASSPLGGETEAFFGQGTRLTVV.

The chain combines TRBV12-3 or TRBV12-4 with TRBJ1-1; D gene uncertain. The V and J ends lost 3 bases and 2 bases respectively, with 7 bases between them. The CDR3 extends over 13 amino acids. The CDR3 DNA reads TGTGCCAGCAGTTTCCAGGTTAACACTGAAGCTTTCTTT. Amino acid sequence: CASSFQVNTEAFF.

Comments on this clone: The sample contains more than one DNA sequence encoding this CDR3. The rearrangement uses TRBV4-2 and TRBJ2-7; 9 bases align to TRBD2. CDR3 length: 15 residues. V gave up 1 base and J gave up 0 bases; unmatched junction bases: 1. In germline, CDR1 is LGHNA, CDR2 YNFKEQ. The CDR3 region is CASSQGSGGSYEQYF. DNA for the CDR3: TGTGCCAGCAGCCAAGGTAGCGGGGGCTCCTACGAGCAGTACTTC.

This clone was picked up a small number of times. The gene calls are TRBV11-1 and TRBJ1-2, with TRBD1 as a possible D gene (6 bases). CDR3 length: 13 residues. Trimming cost V 3 bases and J 4 bases, with 9 bases left between them. Germline lookup yields CDR1 SGHAT and CDR2 FQDESV (reference sequence). CDR3: CASSLEGGYGYTF. In nucleotides, the CDR3 is TGTGCCAGCAGCTTGGAAGGGGGCTATGGCTACACCTTC.

The CDR3, as DNA: TGCGCCAGCAAAGGAGGGGGCAGACTGAACACTGAAGCTTTCTTT. This gives the protein CASKGGGRLNTEAFF. The chain has TRBV5-1 and TRBJ1-1; 7 positions agree with TRBD1. The germline V gene encodes CDR1 SGHRS and CDR2 YFSETQ. V shed 6 bases, J shed 0 bases, and the junction held 8 bases outside the gene matches. The CDR3 runs to 15 residues. Variable domain in full (rest from reference TRBV5-1 and TRBJ1-1): KAGVTQTPRYLIKTRGQQVTLSCSPISGHRSVSWYQQTPGQGLQFLFEYFSETQRNKGNFPGRFSGRQFSNSRSEMNVSTLELGDSALYLCASKGGGRLNTEAFFGQGTRLTVV.

This clone was recorded only once. The chain recombines TRBV18 with TRBJ1-5; 9 nucleotides agree with TRBD1. V shed 1 base and J 3 bases; nucleotides not matched to a gene: 1. The CDR3 totals 15 residues. The germline gives CDR1 KGHSH, CDR2 LQKENI. The CDR3 DNA is TGTGCCAGCTCACCACGGACAGGGGACAATCAGCCCCAGCATTTT. Amino acid sequence: CASSPRTGDNQPQHF. The whole variable domain, remainder taken from reference TRBV18 and TRBJ1-5, is NAGVMQNPRHLVRRRGQEARLRCSPMKGHSHVYWYRQLPEEGLKFMVYLQKENIIDESGMPKERFSAEFPKEGPSILRIQQVVRGDSAAYFCASSPRTGDNQPQHFGDGTRLSIL.

This clone turned up a few times. This chain uses TRBV7-3 with TRBJ2-1; 11 positions agree with TRBD2. In germline, CDR1 is SGHTA, CDR2 FQGTGA. The CDR3 contains 16 residues. Unmatched junction bases numbered 6, after V lost 5 bases and J lost 3 bases. The CDR3 region is CASSPSGGTIYNEQFF. CDR3 DNA sequence: TGTGCCAGCAGCCCTAGCGGGGGGACTATCTACAATGAGCAGTTCTTC.

V usage is TRBV10-2 and J usage is TRBJ2-7, with D perhaps TRBD2 (6 bases). The CDR3 runs 11 residues. Germline CDR1 is WSHSY and CDR2 is SAAADI. Trimming shortened V by 10 bases and J by 3 bases, and 10 bases separated the two germline ends. CDR3 loop: CATRLDYEQYF. The CDR3 DNA follows: TGCGCCACCCGACTAGACTACGAGCAGTACTTC.

J is TRBJ2-1 and V is TRBV7-2; tentatively, D is TRBD2 (6 bases). V gave up 0 bases and J gave up 1 base, with 10 bases separating them. From germline, CDR1 is SGHTA and CDR2 FQGNSA. This CDR3 contains 16 residues. Here the CDR3 reads CASSLATAGSYNEQFF. CDR3 coding DNA: TGTGCCAGCAGCTTAGCGACTGCGGGATCCTACAATGAGCAGTTCTTC.

This chain uses TRBV9 with TRBJ1-2; D call uncertain. V was pared by 2 bases and J by 2 bases, with 16 bases between. Germline-derived CDR1 and CDR2 are SGDLS and YYNGEE. The CDR3 is 16 amino acids. The CDR3 DNA sequence: TGTGCCAGCAGCGTGGGGTCGGGGAAGGCAAACTATGGCTACACCTTC. Amino acids: CASSVGSGKANYGYTF.

The CDR3 spells CSVEWQDEAFF. CDR3 bases: TGCAGCGTTGAATGGCAGGATGAAGCTTTCTTT. The chain employs TRBV29-1 and TRBJ1-1, with D uncertain. CDR3 length: 11 amino acids. The germline V gene encodes CDR1 SQVTM and CDR2 ANQGSEA. V was cut by 2 bases and J by 7 bases, with 8 bases left in between.

This clone was detected once. This chain uses TRBV12-3 or TRBV12-4 with TRBJ1-1, with a possible D match to TRBD1 (5 bases). Trimming shortened V by 3 bases and J by 5 bases, and 10 bases separated the two germline ends. The CDR3 sequence is 13 residues long. CDR3 sequence reads: CASSFSGMTEAFF. For the CDR3, the DNA is TGTGCCAGCAGTTTTTCAGGGATGACTGAAGCTTTCTTT.

This sequence joins TRBV29-1 and TRBJ1-2, with a tentative D call TRBD1 (5 bases). Germline V gene lookup returns CDR1 SQVTM and CDR2 ANQGSEA. This CDR3 has 12 residues. V lost 1 base and J 6 bases, leaving 9 bases between the germline ends. CDR3 nucleotides: TGCAGCGTTGAAGGCGGGACGGATGGCTACACCTTC. Translated: CSVEGGTDGYTF.

The chain links TRBV18 to TRBJ2-3, with D possibly TRBD1 on 6 matching bases. Trimming stripped 5 bases from V and 3 bases from J, with 15 bases between. The CDR3 length is 15 residues. In germline, CDR1 is KGHSH, CDR2 LQKENI. CDR3 coding DNA: TGTGCCAGCTCATTTGACAGGCAACCTACAGATACGCAGTATTTT. Amino acid sequence: CASSFDRQPTDTQYF.